The 3 T cell receptor beta chains in this list originate from one sample, sequenced in a study of cytomegalovirus exposure and HLA in healthy donors. In the PCR, 60 Vbeta and 13 Jbeta primers were used. Assay used: immunoSEQ multiplex PCR; TCRdb lists only in-frame clones, some missing. The sample's table shows more than 75,000 clones. Sequenced: PBMCs. The receptor source for this set is a middle-aged man in good health and CMV-seropositive.

The chain carries TRBV5-1 and TRBJ2-7, with TRBD1 matching over 9 bases. With 2 bases clipped from V and 5 bases from J, the junction kept 8 bases outside the gene matches. Germline V CDR1 and CDR2: SGHRS, YFSETQ. The CDR3 spans 15 residues. CDR3 DNA sequence: TGCGCCAGCAGCTTTGGGACAGGGTATTACGACGAGCAGTACGTC. Encoded protein: CASSFGTGYYDEQYV.

This chain connects TRBV6-5 to TRBJ2-1; 7 bases are a match to TRBD1. The V and J ends lost 4 bases and 7 bases, in that order; junction bases with no gene match: 1. The length of the CDR3 is 12 residues. Germline assignment: CDR1 MNHEY and CDR2 SVGAGI. CDR3 loop: CASSLTGNEQFF. For the CDR3, the DNA is TGTGCCAGCAGTTTGACAGGGAATGAGCAGTTCTTC.

The chain recombines TRBV18 with TRBJ1-2; no clear D. The V end was cut by 2 bases, the J end by 0 bases, with 16 bases between. CDR1 is KGHSH and CDR2 is LQKENI in the germline V gene. The CDR3 has 17 residues. The CDR3 protein is CASSPLKDGGTNYGYTF. The CDR3 nucleotides read TGTGCCAGCTCACCATTAAAGGACGGAGGAACTAACTATGGCTACACCTTC.